The 29 T cell receptor beta chains presented below share a single source sample, sequenced in a study of beta chain features in type 1 diabetes. Overall study results and limits: Researchers report that Type 1 diabetes patients had moderately but significantly shorter TCRB CDR3s across all four CD4+ subsets.

Sequenced material consisted of expressed TCRB transcripts (all of the isolated RNA was reverse transcribed). This table comes from immunoSEQ multiplex PCR, and its TCRdb copy is limited to in-frame clones, with some not included. The table has about 250,000 clones, 11% seen once. Their target antigens are unknown. What was sequenced was naive CD4+ T cells from blood. The receptors here all came from a man younger than 40 with type 1 diabetes.

The chain has TRBV19 and TRBJ1-1; TRBD1 is a possible D gene (5 bases). The CDR3 spans 15 residues. V lost 3 bases and J lost 0, with 11 bases in between. The germline gives CDR1 LNHDA, CDR2 SQIVND (reference sequence). The CDR3 DNA follows: TGTGCCAGTAGTATTTGGAAGGGGCTGAACACTGAAGCTTTCTTT. Translation: CASSIWKGLNTEAFF.

The CDR3, as DNA: TGTGCCAGCTCACCCCGCCAGGGCGCAAGGAACACTGAAGCTTTCTTT. It translates to CASSPRQGARNTEAFF. The J gene is TRBJ1-1, the V gene TRBV18; D is possibly TRBD1 (5 bases). Trimming left V 3 bases short and J 1 base short, with 15 bases between. CDR3 size: 16 residues. CDR1 and CDR2 from the germline V gene are KGHSH and LQKENI.

This clone was counted a few times. The rearrangement links TRBV18 to TRBJ2-7, with a weak D call TRBD2 (6 bases). Trimming left V 5 bases short and J 2 bases short, with 10 bases between. Germline V gene lookup returns CDR1 KGHSH and CDR2 LQKENI. The length of the CDR3 is 13 residues. CDR3 DNA: TGTGCCAGCTCAGGGGGACTGACCTACGAGCAGTACTTC. Its protein is CASSGGLTYEQYF.

The chain uses TRBV7-2 and TRBJ2-7, with TRBD1 matching over 8 bases. The V and J ends lost 3 bases and 4 bases, in that order; junction bases with no gene match: 5. Germline-derived CDR1 and CDR2 are SGHTA and FQGNSA. This CDR3 is built from 14 residues. Written as DNA, the CDR3 is TGTGCCAGCAGCTTCGACAGGGGTGCTTACGAGCAGTACTTC. This translates into CASSFDRGAYEQYF.

The chain is built from TRBV11-2 and TRBJ2-7; unclear D gene. The CDR3 sequence is 11 residues long. The V gene's germline CDR1 is SGHAT and CDR2 FQNNGV. V dropped 7 bases and J dropped 4 bases, with 8 bases sitting between them. The chain's CDR3 is CASTPSYEQYF. The CDR3, as DNA: TGTGCCAGCACCCCCTCTTACGAGCAGTACTTC.

The V gene is TRBV2, the J gene TRBJ2-1; D ambiguous. This CDR3 is 11 amino acids long. Germline CDR1 is SNHLY and CDR2 is FYNNEI. Between the trimmed V and J ends, which lost 11 bases and 4 bases, there was a span of 9 bases. DNA of the CDR3: TGTGCCTACAGTCAGTACAATGAGCAGTTCTTC. Translated, it gives CAYSQYNEQFF.

This clone was observed a few times. The chain is built from TRBV7-2 and TRBJ2-2; D possibly corresponds to TRBD1 (5 bases). The germline V gene has CDR1 SGHTA and CDR2 FQGNSA. With 0 bases removed from V and 1 base from J, the gap between germline ends came to 6 bases. The CDR3 runs 15 residues. CDR3 sequence (DNA): TGTGCCAGCAGCTTAGCGCAGGGGAACACCGGGGAGCTGTTTTTT. It yields the protein CASSLAQGNTGELFF.

This chain connects TRBV15 to TRBJ2-5; 8 bases line up with TRBD1. CDR1 is LNHNV and CDR2 is YYDKDF in the germline V gene (reference sequence). This CDR3 comprises 17 residues. J lost 1 base, V lost 3 bases, and 10 bases had no gene match. The CDR3 spells CATSRMGRGHPQETQYF. The DNA of the CDR3 is TGTGCCACCAGCAGGATGGGCAGGGGGCATCCCCAAGAGACCCAGTACTTC.

The sample holds a few counts of this clone. The DNA for the CDR3 is TGTGCCAGCAGCGGAGAACTAGCCAGTGAGCAGTTCTTC. Translating it yields CASSGELASEQFF. The chain is built from TRBV9 and TRBJ2-1, with D possibly matching TRBD2 (6 bases). The CDR3 sequence is 13 residues long. The V end was cut by 3 bases, the J end by 9 bases, with 13 bases between. CDR1 is SGDLS, CDR2 YYNGEE, per germline.

This clone was detected a few times. V is TRBV7-9 and J is TRBJ2-3, with unresolved D. CDR1 SEHNR and CDR2 FQNEAQ come from the germline V gene (reference sequence). CDR3 length: 15 residues. With 1 base removed from V and 5 bases from J, the gap between germline ends came to 13 bases. CDR3 residues: CASSLGAFPQDTQYF. The CDR3 DNA follows: TGTGCCAGCAGCTTAGGAGCCTTCCCCCAAGATACGCAGTATTTT.

This clone came up a few times. V is TRBV18 and J is TRBJ2-4; 7 nucleotides align to TRBD1. The germline gives CDR1 KGHSH, CDR2 LQKENI. The CDR3 sequence is 17 residues long. V lost 3 bases to trimming and J lost 1 base; unmatched junction nucleotides: 9. The CDR3 protein is CASSPLATGSAKNIQYF. As DNA, the CDR3 is TGTGCCAGCTCACCTCTCGCGACAGGGAGTGCCAAAAACATTCAGTACTTC.

The chain carries TRBV19 and TRBJ2-5; TRBD2 agrees at 10 bases. The CDR3 spans 13 residues. The germline gives CDR1 LNHDA, CDR2 SQIVND (reference sequence). V lost 10 bases to trimming and J lost 3 bases; unmatched junction nucleotides: 5. CDR3 in DNA: TGTGCCACAGGACTAGCGGCAAAAGAGACCCAGTACTTC. Protein product: CATGLAAKETQYF. Full variable domain (missing parts from reference TRBV19 and TRBJ2-5): DGGITQSPKYLFRKEGQNVTLSCEQNLNHDAMYWYRQDPGQGLRLIYYSQIVNDFQKGDIAEGYSVSREKKESFPLTVTSAQKNPTAFYLCATGLAAKETQYFGPGTRLLVL.

The sample holds a few counts of this clone. The rearrangement joins TRBV18 to TRBJ1-2; D may be TRBD1 (6 bases). The V gene's germline CDR1 is KGHSH and CDR2 LQKENI. This CDR3 comprises 14 residues. Trimming stripped 6 bases from V and 4 bases from J, with 15 bases between. CDR3 protein: CASSPRTDSYGYTF. In DNA, the CDR3 is TGTGCCAGCTCCCCAAGGACAGACAGCTATGGCTACACCTTC.

V and J are TRBV18 and TRBJ1-1; possible D gene TRBD1, 5 bases. Trimming pared 5 bases from V and 3 bases from J, leaving 10 bases between. Germline-derived CDR1 and CDR2 are KGHSH and LQKENI. The CDR3 contains 13 residues. CDR3 loop: CASSSGEDTEAFF. CDR3 coding DNA: TGTGCCAGCTCATCGGGGGAGGACACTGAAGCTTTCTTT.

V usage is TRBV6-6 and J usage is TRBJ2-7; unclear D gene. Germline V gene lookup returns CDR1 MNHNY and CDR2 SVGAGI (reference sequence). Between the trimmed V and J ends, which lost 2 bases and 9 bases, there was a span of 14 bases. This CDR3 spans 13 amino acids. The CDR3 reads CASSYTILERQYF. The CDR3 DNA is TGTGCCAGCAGTTACACTATTCTAGAGAGGCAGTACTTC.

This clone was seen more than once but under ten times. The same CDR3 is also encoded by other DNA sequences in this sample. J is TRBJ2-7 and V is TRBV27, with 9 bases that match TRBD1. Germline V gives CDR1 MNHEY, CDR2 SMNVEV (reference sequence). This CDR3 is built from 14 residues. V gave up 5 bases and J gave up 2 bases; unmatched junction bases: 4. The DNA for the CDR3 is TGTGCCAGCAGTCCGCGGACAGGGGCCTACGAGCAGTACTTC. The encoded protein is CASSPRTGAYEQYF.

There are a few counts of this clone. The chain couples TRBV29-1 to TRBJ1-3; D not resolved. V was trimmed by 4 bases and J by 0 bases, leaving 7 bases between them. The germline CDR1 and CDR2 sequences are SQVTM and ANQGSEA. The length of the CDR3 is 13 residues. CDR3 amino acids: CSVGESSGNTIYF. For the CDR3, the DNA is TGCAGCGTTGGGGAGAGCTCTGGAAACACCATATATTTT.

The chain has TRBV18 and TRBJ1-5; a possible D gene is TRBD1 (6 bases). Per the germline V gene, CDR1 is KGHSH and CDR2 is LQKENI. Trimming left V 4 bases short and J 0 bases short, with 10 bases between. The CDR3 loop spans 15 amino acids. The CDR3 sequence: CASSRGHSSNQPQHF. CDR3 DNA: TGTGCCAGCTCACGGGGACACTCTAGCAATCAGCCCCAGCATTTT.

This clone was seen only a few times. V is TRBV15 and J is TRBJ2-4; D is possibly TRBD2 (5 bases). V was shortened by 7 bases and J by 3 bases, with 19 bases between the two germline ends. This CDR3 spans 16 amino acids. Germline-derived CDR1 and CDR2 are LNHNV and YYDKDF (reference sequence). CDR3 nucleotide sequence: TGTGCCACCAAGGGTATCTGGGGAGTCGTCAAAAACATTCAGTACTTC. As protein: CATKGIWGVVKNIQYF.

The rearrangement uses TRBV11-2 and TRBJ2-1, with TRBD2 matching over 8 bases. The J segment lost 6 bases and the V segment lost 3 bases, leaving 19 bases of the junction unmatched. CDR3 length: 19 amino acids. Germline CDR1 and CDR2: SGHAT and FQNNGV. The CDR3 sequence is CASSFRLGTSGDSRNEQFF. The CDR3 nucleotides are TGTGCCAGCAGCTTTCGCCTGGGTACTAGCGGAGACTCCCGCAATGAGCAGTTCTTC.

The chain has TRBV5-1 and TRBJ2-1; D not resolved. V was cut by 1 base and J by 8 bases, with 16 bases left in between. This CDR3 has 15 residues. CDR1 and CDR2 (germline): SGHRS, YFSETQ. The CDR3 bases are TGCGCCAGCAGCTTGACTCATTTACTCCAGGATGAGCAGTTCTTC. Its protein product is CASSLTHLLQDEQFF.

This chain uses TRBV9 with TRBJ1-2, with 7 positions matching TRBD1. From germline, CDR1 is SGDLS and CDR2 YYNGEE. The CDR3 contains 12 residues. With 0 bases clipped from V and 11 bases from J, the junction kept 4 bases outside the gene matches. The DNA for the CDR3 is TGTGCCAGCAGCGTAGTACAGGGGAGTTACACCTTC. Amino acids: CASSVVQGSYTF.

This clone has only a few counts. The chain is built from TRBV2 and TRBJ1-1; 8 positions match TRBD1. Germline V CDR1 and CDR2: SNHLY, FYNNEI. Trimming removed 4 bases from V and 1 base from J; junction bases left unmatched: 2. This CDR3 is 14 amino acids long. The CDR3 sequence: CASSATGENTEAFF. The CDR3 DNA is TGTGCCAGCAGTGCGACAGGGGAGAACACTGAAGCTTTCTTT.

This chain uses TRBV10-3 with TRBJ2-2, with unresolved D. The CDR3 runs to 13 residues. Looked up from germline, CDR1 is ENHRY and CDR2 is SYGVKD. Trimming left V 6 bases short and J 4 bases short, with 9 bases between. CDR3: CAISPQITGELFF. Written as DNA, the CDR3 is TGTGCCATCAGCCCACAGATCACCGGGGAGCTGTTTTTT.

This clone was seen more than once but under ten times. This chain links TRBV18 with TRBJ1-1; D perhaps matches TRBD1 (5 bases). The CDR3 covers 16 residues. V lost 3 bases and J lost 2, with 16 bases in between. Germline V gene data show CDR1 as KGHSH and CDR2 as LQKENI. CDR3 residues: CASSPQPPGVNTEAFF. CDR3 DNA sequence: TGTGCCAGCTCACCTCAACCTCCGGGGGTCAACACTGAAGCTTTCTTT.

In this sample, this clone turned up a few times. The gene calls are TRBV7-9 and TRBJ2-3; D is unclear. Trimming took off 5 bases at V and 6 bases at J, with 9 bases between the two ends. The CDR3 extends over 12 amino acids. The germline CDR1 and CDR2 sequences are SEHNR and FQNEAQ (reference sequence). In nucleotides, the CDR3 is TGTGCCAGCAGCCGCACGACTGATACGCAGTATTTT. Protein sequence: CASSRTTDTQYF.

This clone was counted only a few times. This sequence joins TRBV4-2 and TRBJ2-5, with 15 positions matching TRBD2. Unmatched junction bases numbered 4, after V lost 4 bases and J lost 4 bases. Germline values: CDR1 LGHNA, CDR2 YNFKEQ. This CDR3 has 16 amino acids. CDR3 sequence: CASSLGLAGGRETQYF. DNA for the CDR3: TGTGCCAGCAGCCTGGGACTAGCGGGGGGCAGAGAGACCCAGTACTTC.

This rearrangement joins TRBV2 to TRBJ1-6, with 10 bases identical to TRBD1. Germline V gene data show CDR1 as SNHLY and CDR2 as FYNNEI. The length of the CDR3 is 14 residues. Germline trimming cut 6 bases from V and 7 bases from J; bases unmatched to any gene: 3. The CDR3 reads CASRETGGNSPLHF. The CDR3 DNA is TGTGCCAGCAGAGAGACAGGGGGCAATTCACCCCTCCACTTT.

This clone was seen a handful of times. This sequence joins TRBV18 and TRBJ2-7, with 8 bases fitting TRBD2. Unmatched junction bases numbered 5, after V lost 0 bases and J lost 4 bases. CDR1 is KGHSH and CDR2 is LQKENI in the germline V gene. This CDR3 has 15 amino acids. The CDR3 nucleotides read TGTGCCAGCTCACCACCCAGCGGGGGATTTTACGAGCAGTACTTC. Protein product: CASSPPSGGFYEQYF. The variable domain in full, completed from reference TRBV18 and TRBJ2-7, reads NAGVMQNPRHLVRRRGQEARLRCSPMKGHSHVYWYRQLPEEGLKFMVYLQKENIIDESGMPKERFSAEFPKEGPSILRIQQVVRGDSAAYFCASSPPSGGFYEQYFGPGTRLTVT.